This T cell receptor beta chain was captured by sequencing in a study of T cell changes during pregnancy in multiple sclerosis (dated by TCRdb to the late 2010s). About the investigation overall: The study looked at changes in the T cell repertoire across pregnancy in women with multiple sclerosis.

Of note for this clone: The antigen this receptor binds is unknown. Base qualities are not provided; no much larger clone lies one nucleotide away.

Library preparation used the immunoSEQ multiplex PCR assay. The source is immuneACCESS, and TCRdb retained only in-frame sequences with V and J called. Part of the clones is not carried over; for the studies checked, unresolved V genes explain less than half of this, and the remainder is unexplained. Within this sample are more than 9,500 clones, with about 80% of them counted one time only. The ten largest account for about 11% of the sample. Spanning cysteine to phenylalanine, the CDR3 consists of 14 amino acids. Of all the DNA, just the CDR3 is kept, 42 bases in frame from base 1. The CDR1 and CDR2 encoded by the germline V gene are MDHEN and SYDVKM. For this chain, trimming is 10 bases at the V end and 2 bases at the J end, and the number of junction bases without a gene match is 10.

The material sequenced was CD8+ T cells from peripheral blood mononuclear cells, taken after pregnancy. Recombination joined TRBV28 with TRBJ2-5; a stretch of 7 junction bases matches TRBD2. The origin of this receptor is a female donor in good health, enrolled as a control in a pregnancy study. The CDR3 reads CATTASSGQETQYF. The nucleotides are TGTGCCACGACCGCGTCTAGCGGACAAGAGACCCAGTACTTC.